The rows below give T cell receptor beta chains drawn from one sample of a study of a mutant IDH1 vaccine in newly diagnosed glioma. For these receptors, no antigen is known. Clones were sequenced by immunoSEQ multiplex PCR, and TCRdb holds only the in-frame ones, with some missing. The table lists about 27,000 clones, about three quarters of them singletons, with roughly a tenth in the top ten. The source was PBMCs, collected from a glioma patient whose treatment included an IDH1 peptide vaccine. The receptors come from a man aged 35 to 55 with glioma. CDR3s include the opening cysteine and the closing phenylalanine or tryptophan.

cdr3_aa: CASSLRGRTEAFF; j_call: TRBJ1-1; v_call: TRBV7-8
cdr3_aa: CASSETSFGDEQFF; j_call: TRBJ2-1; v_call: TRBV25-1
cdr3_aa: CASSESGTQYF; j_call: TRBJ2-3; v_call: TRBV6-5
cdr3_aa: CASSRFYGTSYNEQFF; j_call: TRBJ2-1; v_call: TRBV7-2
cdr3_aa: CASSLQDHNSPLHF; j_call: TRBJ1-6; v_call: TRBV6-1
cdr3_aa: CASSQESYYGYTF; j_call: TRBJ1-2; v_call: TRBV14
cdr3_aa: CASSLELAGGPGDTQYF; j_call: TRBJ2-3; v_call: TRBV5-1
cdr3_aa: CASSEDWDRDEQFF; j_call: TRBJ2-1; v_call: TRBV6-1
cdr3_aa: CASGSLSGNPPDTQYF; j_call: TRBJ2-3; v_call: TRBV12-5
cdr3_aa: CASSPPYTF; j_call: TRBJ1-2; v_call: TRBV7-9
cdr3_aa: CASSLGLADTQYF; j_call: TRBJ2-3; v_call: TRBV5-4
cdr3_aa: CASSVGSGRGNEQFF; j_call: TRBJ2-1; v_call: TRBV9
cdr3_aa: CASSLGRTSTDTQYF; j_call: TRBJ2-3; v_call: TRBV7-2
cdr3_aa: CASSIKGDTEAFF; j_call: TRBJ1-1; v_call: TRBV19
cdr3_aa: CASSFGTSAHEQYF; j_call: -; v_call: TRBV5-1
cdr3_aa: CASSRTGAINEQFF; j_call: TRBJ2-1; v_call: TRBV6-5
cdr3_aa: CAISERGRGVSTSYEQYF; j_call: TRBJ2-7; v_call: TRBV10-3
cdr3_aa: CASSPSGGWDGYTF; j_call: TRBJ1-2; v_call: TRBV27
cdr3_aa: CASSLPGTGGETQYF; j_call: TRBJ2-5; v_call: TRBV7-9
cdr3_aa: CASSQDSLREGQETQYF; j_call: TRBJ2-5; v_call: TRBV4-1
cdr3_aa: CASSIMAGLTDTQYF; j_call: TRBJ2-3; v_call: TRBV19
cdr3_aa: CASSQVGGRVPEAFF; j_call: TRBJ1-1; v_call: TRBV4-1
cdr3_aa: CASNTLRDRGAGYTF; j_call: TRBJ1-2; v_call: TRBV2
cdr3_aa: CASRTPGQGWNEQFF; j_call: TRBJ2-1; v_call: TRBV6-5
cdr3_aa: CASSLAVGTGGEKLFF; j_call: TRBJ1-4; v_call: TRBV5-1
cdr3_aa: CASRLRGDPSGELFF; j_call: TRBJ2-2; v_call: TRBV5-1
cdr3_aa: CASRGEQEVAFDTEAFF; j_call: TRBJ1-1; v_call: TRBV5-6
cdr3_aa: CASSLYGEETQYF; j_call: TRBJ2-5; v_call: TRBV11-2
cdr3_aa: CASSQAASVPEAFF; j_call: TRBJ1-1; v_call: TRBV4-1
cdr3_aa: CASSLGTGETQYF; j_call: TRBJ2-5; v_call: TRBV5-1
cdr3_aa: CASKGQGTYSYNEQFF; j_call: TRBJ2-1; v_call: TRBV2
cdr3_aa: CTSSGQQSAPAF; j_call: TRBJ1-5; v_call: TRBV1
cdr3_aa: CASSPGAGEHEQYF; j_call: -; v_call: TRBV18
cdr3_aa: CASSYSNEQFF; j_call: TRBJ2-1; v_call: TRBV2
cdr3_aa: CASAHNVLTF; j_call: TRBJ2-6; v_call: TRBV12-5
cdr3_aa: CASIGLARRSSYEQYF; j_call: TRBJ2-7; v_call: TRBV5-8
cdr3_aa: CASSLIWSGGDTQYF; j_call: TRBJ2-3; v_call: TRBV11-2
cdr3_aa: CSVGLGHTDTQYF; j_call: TRBJ2-3; v_call: TRBV29-1
cdr3_aa: CASSLWAGSAGGRRAETQYF; j_call: TRBJ2-5; v_call: TRBV27
cdr3_aa: CASSLGLAGVTGELFF; j_call: TRBJ2-2; v_call: TRBV13